These 5 T cell receptor beta chains originate from one sample sequenced in a study of metastatic and nonmetastatic thyroid tumors. Via MiXCR, TCRdb re-called the PCR reads. Of roughly 4,000 clones listed, around a third are singletons. Among the patients, none had received any treatment before thyroid surgery. The sequenced sample was adjacent normal tissue. These receptors came from a male donor with papillary thyroid cancer or a benign thyroid nodule (not recorded which). Some clones in this sample may be carry-over from other donors' samples.

This clone appeared a few times. The rearrangement joins TRBV6-2 or TRBV6-3 to TRBJ2-1; TRBD2 might be the D (5 bases). V lost 4 bases to trimming and J lost 9 bases, with 10 bases between them. Germline V gene data show CDR1 as MNHEY and CDR2 as SVGEGT. The CDR3 loop spans 12 amino acids. CDR3 bases: TGTGCCAGCAGTTTGTCCGCGGGTGAGCAGTTCTTC. Translated, it gives CASSLSAGEQFF.

The chain has TRBV11-2 and TRBJ2-4; no clear D gene. The CDR3 is made up of 19 amino acids. The germline V and J ends were trimmed by 0 bases and 0 bases, with 18 bases remaining between them. Germline loops: CDR1 SGHAT, CDR2 FQNNGV. This CDR3 is CASSLDRIKNTLAKNIQYF. The DNA of the CDR3 is TGTGCCAGCAGCTTAGATCGGATTAAGAACACTCTAGCCAAAAACATTCAGTACTTC. Full variable domain (remainder filled in from reference TRBV11-2 and TRBJ2-4): EAGVAQSPRYKIIEKRQSVAFWCNPISGHATLYWYQQILGQGPKLLIQFQNNGVVDDSQLPKDRFSAERLKGVDSTLKIQPAKLEDSAVYLCASSLDRIKNTLAKNIQYFGAGTRLSVL.

This clone is labeled as large (0.1 to 1%). J is TRBJ1-1 and V is TRBV6-1; D remains ambiguous. The CDR3 has 13 amino acids. In germline, CDR1 is MNHNS, CDR2 SASEGT. V lost 8 bases, J lost 5 bases, and 15 bases lay in between. The CDR3 coding sequence is TGTGCCAGCCGCCAGGTCGGTGGAACTGAAGCTTTCTTT. Translated, it gives CASRQVGGTEAFF.

The genes are TRBV6-2 or TRBV6-3 and TRBJ1-1; D not resolved. This CDR3 region has 15 residues. CDR1 MNHEY and CDR2 SVGEGT come from the germline V gene. V was trimmed by 0 bases and J by 5 bases, leaving 13 bases between them. CDR3 protein: CASSYSGVGRTEAFF. In DNA, the CDR3 is TGTGCCAGCAGTTACTCCGGAGTGGGGAGGACTGAAGCTTTCTTT.

The chain joins TRBV12-3 or TRBV12-4 to TRBJ2-2; perhaps TRBD1 as D (6 bases). Trimming cost V 3 bases and J 7 bases, with 21 bases left between them. CDR3 length equals 17 residues. The CDR3 bases are TGTGCCAGCAGTTTTCAAGCCCCTAGGGGGATGGGCGGGGAGCTGTTTTTT. Encoded protein: CASSFQAPRGMGGELFF.